The subject of this entry is one T cell receptor (beta chain). Its antigen is as yet unknown. The sample is drawn from a study of long-term antiretroviral therapy in people with HIV. Study-level findings and limits: Relative to control repertoires, HIV repertoires exhibited narrower CDR3 length ranges. Clonotypes expanded prior to ART showed repertoire dominance at all sampled time points.

V gave up 3 bases and J gave up 0 bases, with 9 bases separating them. The length of the CDR3 is 15 residues. The V gene's germline CDR1 is MNHNS and CDR2 SASEGT. Run at survey level, the immunoSEQ assay was version v3.0. Assay: immunoSEQ multiplex PCR; the TCRdb copy retains only in-frame clones and omits some. The repertoire has 9,000 to 13,000 clones, roughly 89% of them found once; the top ten carry 15% to 20%. The sequence was collected from a woman between 40 and 50 years old with HIV. The specimen was unsorted PBMCs, collected 0.2 years before starting antiretroviral therapy. This chain links TRBV6-1 with TRBJ1-5; unclear D gene. CDR3 loop: CASSEAPYSNQPQHF. The CDR3 region has the DNA TGTGCCAGCAGTGAGGCACCTTATAGCAATCAGCCCCAGCATTTT.